One and the same sample provided the 13 T cell receptor beta chains below, sequenced in a study of T cell changes during pregnancy in multiple sclerosis. Measured with immunoSEQ multiplex PCR; TCRdb has only the in-frame clones, and not every one. The table records approximately 52,000 clones, approximately 92% of them present only once. The source was CD4+ T cells from peripheral blood mononuclear cells, collected in the third trimester of pregnancy. Every receptor here comes from a female donor with multiple sclerosis, enrolled in a pregnancy study.

The gene calls are TRBV5-4 and TRBJ2-2; 10 bases fit TRBD2. Trimming cost V 3 bases and J 1 base; bases outside gene matches: 3. The CDR3 consists of 16 residues. CDR1 is SGHNT and CDR2 is YYREEE in the germline V gene (reference sequence). The CDR3, as DNA: TGTGCCAGCAGCTCCAGGACTAGCGGGAACACCGGGGAGCTGTTTTTT. Translation: CASSSRTSGNTGELFF.

V gene TRBV30 combines with J gene TRBJ1-5, with 10 bases matching TRBD1. The germline V gene has CDR1 GTSNPN and CDR2 SVGIG (reference sequence). With 1 base clipped from V and 2 bases from J, the junction kept 8 bases outside the gene matches. The CDR3 has 17 residues. The DNA for the CDR3 is TGTGCCTGGAGTGCCTACCTAGGGACAGGGGGCAATCAGCCCCAGCATTTT. Translated: CAWSAYLGTGGNQPQHF.

The J gene is TRBJ2-5, the V gene TRBV13, with 8 bases lining up with TRBD2. Unmatched junction bases numbered 5, after V lost 1 base and J lost 1 base. Looked up from germline, CDR1 is PRHDT and CDR2 is FYEKMQ (reference sequence). The CDR3 has 16 amino acids. The CDR3 loop is CASSLAVLAGQETQYF. CDR3 nucleotides: TGTGCCAGCAGCTTAGCGGTGCTAGCGGGCCAAGAGACCCAGTACTTC.

V and J are TRBV9 and TRBJ1-5; TRBD1 is a possible D gene (5 bases). This CDR3 region has 14 residues. V was clipped by 4 bases and J by 3 bases, with 11 bases between them. CDR1 is SGDLS, CDR2 YYNGEE, per germline. CDR3 amino acids: CASSSDRYNQPQHF. CDR3 bases: TGTGCCAGCAGCTCTGACAGATACAATCAGCCCCAGCATTTT.

This clone was counted a single time. The chain combines TRBV7-9 with TRBJ2-6; tentatively, D is TRBD2 (5 bases). Deletions cut 5 bases from V and 0 bases from J, with 20 bases between. CDR1 is SEHNR and CDR2 is FQNEAQ in the germline V gene (reference sequence). CDR3 size: 19 residues. DNA for the CDR3: TGTGCCAGCAGCCCACCCCCGCTAGCTAGCATCTCTGGGGCCAACGTCCTGACTTTC. Encoded protein: CASSPPPLASISGANVLTF.

The V call is TRBV5-4, the J call TRBJ2-3; TRBD1 agrees at 9 bases. CDR1 is SGHNT and CDR2 is YYREEE in the germline V gene (reference sequence). The CDR3 consists of 14 residues. V gave up 3 bases and J gave up 5 bases; unmatched junction bases: 4. This CDR3 is CASSWDRAGDTQYF. The CDR3 nucleotides read TGTGCCAGCAGCTGGGACAGGGCGGGAGATACGCAGTATTTT.

This chain joins TRBV5-1 and TRBJ2-5; D is perhaps TRBD2 (5 bases). The V end lost 3 bases, the J end lost 2 bases, and 14 bases lay between the germline ends. The CDR3 length is 15 residues. Germline CDR1 is SGHRS and CDR2 is YFSETQ. DNA of the CDR3: TGCGCCAGCAGCTCCGCCAGCGGTAGACAAGAGACCCAGTACTTC. It is translated as CASSSASGRQETQYF. The whole variable domain, filled in from reference TRBV5-1 and TRBJ2-5, reads KAGVTQTPRYLIKTRGQQVTLSCSPISGHRSVSWYQQTPGQGLQFLFEYFSETQRNKGNFPGRFSGRQFSNSRSEMNVSTLELGDSALYLCASSSASGRQETQYFGPGTRLLVL.

This chain links TRBV27 with TRBJ2-7; D not resolved. CDR3 length: 13 amino acids. V lost 4 bases and J 2 bases, leaving 9 bases between the germline ends. Germline CDR1 MNHEY, CDR2 SMNVEV (reference sequence). The DNA for the CDR3 is TGTGCCAGCAGTTCAGGAAGGACCTACGAGCAGTACTTC. As protein: CASSSGRTYEQYF.

The gene calls are TRBV30 and TRBJ1-6; perhaps TRBD1 as D (5 bases). Germline CDR1 and CDR2: GTSNPN and SVGIG (reference sequence). This CDR3 has 12 residues. CDR3 region: CARGEGNSPLHF. DNA of the CDR3: TGTGCTAGGGGTGAAGGGAATTCACCCCTCCACTTT. The full variable domain, with the rest looked up from reference TRBV30 and TRBJ1-6, is SQTIHQWPATLVQPVGSPLSLECTVEGTSNPNLYWYRQAAGRGLQLLFYSVGIGQISSEVPQNLSASRPQDRQFILSSKKLLLSDSGFYLCARGEGNSPLHFGNGTRLTVT.

V usage is TRBV5-4 and J usage is TRBJ2-1; 8 positions match TRBD2. CDR3 length equals 13 residues. The germline CDR1 and CDR2 sequences are SGHNT and YYREEE (reference sequence). V was pared by 4 bases and J by 3 bases, with 0 bases of the junction left unmatched. The CDR3 here is CASSSGGYNEQFF. The CDR3 bases are TGTGCCAGCAGCAGCGGGGGCTACAATGAGCAGTTCTTC.

CDR3 bases: TGCGCCAGCAGCTTGGAAGGGGCACAGGGCTACACCTTC. It codes for CASSLEGAQGYTF. The chain uses TRBV5-1 and TRBJ1-2; a possible D gene is TRBD1 (5 bases). V lost 0 bases to trimming and J lost 8 bases, with 11 bases between them. Germline V gene sequence: CDR1 SGHRS, CDR2 YFSETQ. This CDR3 has 13 residues.

The CDR3 protein is CASSQAGGWNEQYF. CDR3 DNA: TGTGCCAGCAGCCAGGCAGGGGGCTGGAACGAGCAGTACTTC. The chain is built from TRBV5-4 and TRBJ2-7, with 8 bases fitting TRBD1. This CDR3 has 14 residues. J gave up 5 bases and V 4 bases, and 8 bases lay outside the gene matches. Germline V lookup: CDR1 SGHNT, CDR2 YYREEE (reference sequence).

This rearrangement joins TRBV25-1 to TRBJ2-3, with 9 bases that match TRBD2. The junction had 2 bases not matched to a gene; V was cut back by 1 base and J by 0 bases. There are 16 residues in the CDR3. Germline CDR1 and CDR2: MGHDK and SYGVNS. The CDR3 is CASSESSGTSTDTQYF. The DNA for the CDR3 is TGTGCCAGCAGTGAATCTAGCGGGACCAGCACAGATACGCAGTATTTT.